This TCR beta chain came from a study of cytomegalovirus exposure and HLA in healthy donors. Looking at the study overall: Later, an analysis reported that the 95 to 150 validation repertoires had used the same platform as the roughly 700 first-cohort repertoires. Study-wide points: Associated with cytomegalovirus, according to the listing, were 150 to 200 TCR beta chains.

Germline V gene sequence: CDR1 MNHNY, CDR2 SVGAGI (reference sequence). The CDR3 runs 13 residues. V lost 2 bases, J lost 7 bases, and 11 bases lay in between. About this clone: The antigen is undetermined.

TCRdb keeps only in-frame clones here, not all; method: immunoSEQ multiplex PCR. The sample shows some 110,000 clones, about 84% of them seen only once. The sample taken for sequencing was PBMCs. This chain uses TRBV6-6 with TRBJ1-1; no reliable D call. This receptor was obtained from a man in his late teens or twenties in good health and CMV-seronegative. CDR3 amino acids: CASSYRSTGEAFF. The CDR3 DNA reads TGTGCCAGCAGTTACCGGTCTACTGGTGAAGCTTTCTTT.